This T cell receptor beta chain was found in a study of blood T cell repertoires in COVID-19. Study overall: The study drew acute and convalescent COVID-19 samples from the United States, Italy and Spain. Sources were T cells, B-cell-depleted T cells, or PBMCs; the material itself was cDNA or gDNA.

Some clones are missing from TCRdb's copy, which holds only in-frame ones; the method was immunoSEQ multiplex PCR. The sample lists under 55,000 clones, about 86% occurring once. Germline CDR1 and CDR2: MNHEY and SVGAGI. The CDR3 length is 11 residues. Trimming pared 7 bases from V and 5 bases from J, leaving 6 bases between. V is TRBV6-5 and J is TRBJ1-5, with unresolved D. Sequencing input: peripheral blood. The receptor's source is a man in his forties with active COVID-19. DNA for the CDR3: TGTGCCAGCACCCTTTATCAGCCCCAGCATTTT. Amino acids: CASTLYQPQHF.